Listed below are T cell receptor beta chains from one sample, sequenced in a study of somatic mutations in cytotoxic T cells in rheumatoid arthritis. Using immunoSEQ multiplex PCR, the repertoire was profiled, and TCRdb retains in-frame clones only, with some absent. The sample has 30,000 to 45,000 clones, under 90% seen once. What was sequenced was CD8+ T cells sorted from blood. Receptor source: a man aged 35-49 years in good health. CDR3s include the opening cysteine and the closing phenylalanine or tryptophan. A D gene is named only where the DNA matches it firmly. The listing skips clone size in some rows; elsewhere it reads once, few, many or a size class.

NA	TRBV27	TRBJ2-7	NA	TGTGCCAGCAGTTTGGGCTACGAGCAGTACTTC	CASSLGYEQYF
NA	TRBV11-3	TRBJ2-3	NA	TGTGCCAGCAGCTTAAGTGTTAGCTCAGATACGCAGTATTTT	CASSLSVSSDTQYF
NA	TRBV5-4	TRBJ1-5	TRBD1	TGTGCCAGCAGCCTGGGACAGGGATCCAATCAGCCCCAGCATTTT	CASSLGQGSNQPQHF
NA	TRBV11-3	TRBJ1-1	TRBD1	TGTGCCAGCAGCTGGACAGGGAACACTGAAGCTTTCTTT	CASSWTGNTEAFF
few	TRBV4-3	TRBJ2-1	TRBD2	TGCGCCAGCAGCCAAGGGGCGGCGACTAGCGGGGCCTACAATGAGCAGTTCTTC	CASSQGAATSGAYNEQFF
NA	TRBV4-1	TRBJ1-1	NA	TGCGCCAGCAGCCAAGAAGGGGTCTCTCTGAACACTGAAGCTTTCTTT	CASSQEGVSLNTEAFF
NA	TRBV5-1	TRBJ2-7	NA	TGCGCCAGCAGCTTGGCCATCGTCTCCTACGAGCAGTACTTC	CASSLAIVSYEQYF
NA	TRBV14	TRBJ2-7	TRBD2	TGTGCCAGCAGCCCGGGACTAGCGGGAGGCTCCTACGAGCAGTACTTC	CASSPGLAGGSYEQYF
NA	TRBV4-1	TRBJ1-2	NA	TGCGCCAGCAGCCAAGAGGCTAGTGACTCGGGCTATGGCTACACCTTC	CASSQEASDSGYGYTF
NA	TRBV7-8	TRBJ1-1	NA	TGTGCCAGCAGCTTGGGCAGGACCGCTGAAGCTTTCTTT	CASSLGRTAEAFF
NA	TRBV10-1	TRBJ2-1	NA	TGCGCCAGCAGTGAGGGCCTAGTTCCTCAAAATGAGCAGTTCTTC	CASSEGLVPQNEQFF
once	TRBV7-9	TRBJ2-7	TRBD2	TGTGCCAGCAGCCCTTCTCGGACTAGCGGGATCAACGAGCAGTACTTC	CASSPSRTSGINEQYF
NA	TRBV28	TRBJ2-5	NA	TGTGCCAGCAGGTCCTTGAGGACATCGAACGAAGAGACCCAGTACTTC	CASRSLRTSNEETQYF
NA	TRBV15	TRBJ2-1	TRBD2	TGTGCCACCAGCAGGACTAGCGGAATCTACAATGAGCAGTTCTTC	CATSRTSGIYNEQFF
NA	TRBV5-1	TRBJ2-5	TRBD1	TGCGCCAGCAGCCCGGACAGGGAAGAGACCCAGTACTTC	CASSPDREETQYF
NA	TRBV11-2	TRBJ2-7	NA	TGTGCCAGCAGCTTAGGGACGGGACTCTCCTACGAGCAGTACTTC	CASSLGTGLSYEQYF
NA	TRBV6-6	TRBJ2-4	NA	NA	CASSSSDEVAKNIQYF
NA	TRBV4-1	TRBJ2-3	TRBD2	TGCGCCAGCAGCCAAGATCCAGCGGGAACTAGCACAGATACGCAGTATTTT	CASSQDPAGTSTDTQYF
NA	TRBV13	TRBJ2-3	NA	TGTGCCAGCAGCTCACGAGATACGCAGTATTTT	CASSSRDTQYF
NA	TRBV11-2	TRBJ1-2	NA	TGTGCCAGCAAGGAGGTGGGGCCGAGCTACACCTTC	CASKEVGPSYTF
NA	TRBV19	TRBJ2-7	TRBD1	TGTGCCAGTAGTTCCCCCGGGACAGGGTACGAGCAGTACTTC	CASSSPGTGYEQYF
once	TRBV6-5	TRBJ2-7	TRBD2	TGTGCCAGCAGTTCCGGACTAGCGAGAAACAACGAGCAGTACTTC	CASSSGLARNNEQYF
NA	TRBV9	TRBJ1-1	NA	TGTGCCAGCAGCGCCGGACGGGGACCCATGAACACTGAAGCTTTCTTT	CASSAGRGPMNTEAFF
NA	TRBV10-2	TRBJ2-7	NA	TGCGCCAGCAGGAGAGACGGGAGTAACTACGAGCAGTACTTC	CASRRDGSNYEQYF
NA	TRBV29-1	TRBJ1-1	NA	TGCAGCGCCACACCGACGGGGACCGCTGAAGCTTTCTTT	CSATPTGTAEAFF
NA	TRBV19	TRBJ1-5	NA	TGTGCCAGTAGTATAAACGGGATGGGCAATCAGCCCCAGCATTTT	CASSINGMGNQPQHF
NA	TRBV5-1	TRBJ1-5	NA	TGCGCCAGCAGCTTGACGGGGTATAGCAATCAGCCCCAGCATTTT	CASSLTGYSNQPQHF
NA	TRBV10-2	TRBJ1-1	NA	TGCGCCAGCAGCTGGGACCTGAACACTGAAGCTTTCTTT	CASSWDLNTEAFF
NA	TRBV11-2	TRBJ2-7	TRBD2	TGTGCCAGCAGCCCGGGACTAAATTACGAGCAGTACTTC	CASSPGLNYEQYF
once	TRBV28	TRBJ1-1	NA	TGTGCCAGCAACCCGCTTACTTTAGTCTCGAACACTGAAGCTTTCTTT	CASNPLTLVSNTEAFF
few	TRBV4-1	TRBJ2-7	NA	TGCGCCAGCAGCCAAGATTCGGGGGCCTACGAGCAGTACTTC	CASSQDSGAYEQYF
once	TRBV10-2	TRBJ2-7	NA	TGCGCCAGCAGTGAGTCGGGCAGAACAGATTACGAGCAGTACTTC	CASSESGRTDYEQYF
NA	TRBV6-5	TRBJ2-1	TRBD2	TGTGCCAGCAGTTACTCCGGCGGGGGGGCGGCCAATGAGCAGTTCTTC	CASSYSGGGAANEQFF
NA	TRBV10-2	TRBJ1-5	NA	TGCGCCAGCAGAGGCTGGAGCAATCAGCCCCAGCATTTT	CASRGWSNQPQHF
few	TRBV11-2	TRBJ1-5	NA	TGTGCCAGCAGCTTACGGTATCAGCCCCAGCATTTT	CASSLRYQPQHF
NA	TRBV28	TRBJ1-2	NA	TGTGCCAGCAGTCCCGTTTACTATGGCTACACCTTC	CASSPVYYGYTF
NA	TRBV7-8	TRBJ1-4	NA	TGTGCCAGCAGTCCGGGGATAGGACTGTTTTTT	CASSPGIGLFF